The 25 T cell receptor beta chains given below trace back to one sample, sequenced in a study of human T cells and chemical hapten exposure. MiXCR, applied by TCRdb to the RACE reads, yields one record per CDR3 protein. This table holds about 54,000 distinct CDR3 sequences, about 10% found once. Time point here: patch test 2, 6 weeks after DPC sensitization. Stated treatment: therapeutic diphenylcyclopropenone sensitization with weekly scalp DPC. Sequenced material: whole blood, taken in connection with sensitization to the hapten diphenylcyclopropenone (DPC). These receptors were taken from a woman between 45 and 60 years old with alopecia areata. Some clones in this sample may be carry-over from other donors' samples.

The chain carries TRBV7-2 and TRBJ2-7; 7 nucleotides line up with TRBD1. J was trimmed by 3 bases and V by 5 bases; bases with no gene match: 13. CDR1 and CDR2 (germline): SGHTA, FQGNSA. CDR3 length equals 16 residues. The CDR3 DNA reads TGTGCCAGCAGCCTCCAAGGACAGGTCCTTCTCTACGAGCAGTACTTC. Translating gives CASSLQGQVLLYEQYF.

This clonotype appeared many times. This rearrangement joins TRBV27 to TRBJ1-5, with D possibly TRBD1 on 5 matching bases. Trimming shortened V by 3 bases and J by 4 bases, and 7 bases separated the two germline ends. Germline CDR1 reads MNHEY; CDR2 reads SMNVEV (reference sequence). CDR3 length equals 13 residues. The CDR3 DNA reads TGTGCCAGCAGTTTGACAGATAATCAGCCCCAGCATTTT. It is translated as CASSLTDNQPQHF.

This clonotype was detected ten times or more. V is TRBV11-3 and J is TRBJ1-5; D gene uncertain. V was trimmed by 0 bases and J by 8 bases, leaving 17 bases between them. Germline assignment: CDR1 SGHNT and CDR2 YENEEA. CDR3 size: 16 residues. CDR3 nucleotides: TGTGCCAGCAGCTTAGAGAGTCGGACGGGTCCGAAGCCCCAGCATTTT. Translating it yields CASSLESRTGPKPQHF.

CDR3 loop: CASSQTGQPPVGDTQYF. Here the CDR3 DNA reads TGCGCCAGCAGCCAAACCGGACAGCCGCCTGTTGGTGATACGCAGTATTTT. V is TRBV4-3 and J is TRBJ2-3; D may be TRBD1 (6 bases). CDR3 size: 17 residues. Germline CDR1 is LGHNA and CDR2 is YSLEER. V lost 2 bases and J 6 bases, leaving 21 bases between the germline ends.

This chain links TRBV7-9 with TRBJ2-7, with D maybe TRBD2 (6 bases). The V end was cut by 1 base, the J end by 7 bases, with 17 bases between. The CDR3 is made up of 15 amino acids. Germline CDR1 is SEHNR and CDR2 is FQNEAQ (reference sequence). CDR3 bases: TGTGCCAGCAGCTTAGGCGGGACCCAGGCTGAAGAGCAGTACTTC. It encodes CASSLGGTQAEEQYF. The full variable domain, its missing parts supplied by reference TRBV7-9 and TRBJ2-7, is DTGVSQNPRHKITKRGQNVTFRCDPISEHNRLYWYRQTLGQGPEFLTYFQNEAQLEKSRLLSDRFSAERPKGSFSTLEIQRTEQGDSAMYLCASSLGGTQAEEQYFGPGTRLTVT.

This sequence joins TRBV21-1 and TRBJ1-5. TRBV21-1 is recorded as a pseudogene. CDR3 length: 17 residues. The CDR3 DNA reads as TGTGCCAGCAGCACCCATCGGCGGTTGAGGGTTGTTCAGCCCCAGCATTTT. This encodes CASSTHRRLRVVQPQHF.

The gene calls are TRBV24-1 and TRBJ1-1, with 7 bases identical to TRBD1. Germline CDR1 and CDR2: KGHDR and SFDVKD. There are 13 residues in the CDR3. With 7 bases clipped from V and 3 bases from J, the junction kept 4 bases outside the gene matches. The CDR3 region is CATRAQGYTEAFF. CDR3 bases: TGTGCCACCAGAGCACAGGGGTACACTGAAGCTTTCTTT.

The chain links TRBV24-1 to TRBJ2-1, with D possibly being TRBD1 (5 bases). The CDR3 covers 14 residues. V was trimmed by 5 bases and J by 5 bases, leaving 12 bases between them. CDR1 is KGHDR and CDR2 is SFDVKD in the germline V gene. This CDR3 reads CATSGGPLDNEQFF. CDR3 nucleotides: TGTGCCACCAGTGGGGGCCCCTTAGACAATGAGCAGTTCTTC.

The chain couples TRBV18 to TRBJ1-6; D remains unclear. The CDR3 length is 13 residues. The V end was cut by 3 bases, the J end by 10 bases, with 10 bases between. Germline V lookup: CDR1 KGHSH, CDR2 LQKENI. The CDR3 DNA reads TGTGCCAGCTCACCGCTCGGGGAATCACCCCTCCACTTT. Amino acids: CASSPLGESPLHF.

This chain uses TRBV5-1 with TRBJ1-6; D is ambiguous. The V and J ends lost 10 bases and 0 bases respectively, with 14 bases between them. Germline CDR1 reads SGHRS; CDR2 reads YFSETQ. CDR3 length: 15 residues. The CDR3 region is CAGPPASSYNSPLHF. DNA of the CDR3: TGCGCCGGGCCCCCTGCGAGCTCCTATAATTCACCCCTCCACTTT.

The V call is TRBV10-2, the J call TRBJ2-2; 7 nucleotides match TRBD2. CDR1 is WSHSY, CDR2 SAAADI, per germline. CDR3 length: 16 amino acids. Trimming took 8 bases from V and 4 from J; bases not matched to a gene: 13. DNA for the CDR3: TGCGCCAGCCACATACGGCTAGCGGAACCCACCGGGGAGCTGTTTTTT. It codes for CASHIRLAEPTGELFF.

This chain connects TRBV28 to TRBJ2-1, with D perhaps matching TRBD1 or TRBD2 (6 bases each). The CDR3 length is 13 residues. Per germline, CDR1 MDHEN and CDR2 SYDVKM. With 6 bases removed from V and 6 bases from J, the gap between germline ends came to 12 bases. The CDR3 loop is CASREGGRNEQFF. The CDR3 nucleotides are TGTGCCAGCAGAGAAGGGGGGCGCAATGAGCAGTTCTTC.

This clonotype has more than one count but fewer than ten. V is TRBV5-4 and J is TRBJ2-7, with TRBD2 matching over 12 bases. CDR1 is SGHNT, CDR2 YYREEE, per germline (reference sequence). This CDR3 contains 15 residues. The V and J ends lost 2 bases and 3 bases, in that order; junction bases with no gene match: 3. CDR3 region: CASSFTSGGLYEQYF. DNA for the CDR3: TGTGCCAGCAGCTTTACTAGCGGGGGGCTCTACGAGCAGTACTTC.

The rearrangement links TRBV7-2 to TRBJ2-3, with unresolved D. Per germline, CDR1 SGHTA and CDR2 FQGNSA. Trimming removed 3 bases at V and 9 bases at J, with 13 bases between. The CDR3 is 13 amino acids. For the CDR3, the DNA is TGTGCCAGCAGCTTTTCACCGGAGATGACGCAGTATTTT. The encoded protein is CASSFSPEMTQYF.

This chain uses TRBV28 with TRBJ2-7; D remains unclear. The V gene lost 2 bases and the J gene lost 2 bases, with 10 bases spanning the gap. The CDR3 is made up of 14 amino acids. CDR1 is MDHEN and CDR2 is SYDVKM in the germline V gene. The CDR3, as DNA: TGTGCCAGCAGTTTAAGGGCGGAGACCTACGAGCAGTACTTC. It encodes CASSLRAETYEQYF.

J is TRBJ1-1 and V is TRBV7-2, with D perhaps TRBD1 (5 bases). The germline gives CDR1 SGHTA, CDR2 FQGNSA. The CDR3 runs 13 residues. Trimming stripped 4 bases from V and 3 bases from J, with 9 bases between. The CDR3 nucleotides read TGTGCCAGCAGCTCATACAGGTACACTGAAGCTTTCTTT. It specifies CASSSYRYTEAFF.

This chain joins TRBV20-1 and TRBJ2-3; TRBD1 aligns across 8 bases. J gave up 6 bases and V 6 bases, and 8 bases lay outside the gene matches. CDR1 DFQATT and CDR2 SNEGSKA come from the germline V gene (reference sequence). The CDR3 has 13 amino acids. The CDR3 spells CSARDRTVDTQYF. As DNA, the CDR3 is TGCAGTGCCCGGGACAGGACGGTCGATACGCAGTATTTT.

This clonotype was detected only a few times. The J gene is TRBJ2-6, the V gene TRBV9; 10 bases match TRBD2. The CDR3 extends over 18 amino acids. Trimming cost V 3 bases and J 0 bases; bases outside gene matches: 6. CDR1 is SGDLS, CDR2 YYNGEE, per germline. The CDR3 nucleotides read TGTGCCAGCAGCGGGACTAGCGGATTGAGCTCTGGGGCCAACGTCCTGACTTTC. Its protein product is CASSGTSGLSSGANVLTF.

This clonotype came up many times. The CDR3, as DNA: TGTGCCAGCAGTTCACAGGACGCAACTAATGAAAAACTGTTTTTT. Amino acid sequence: CASSSQDATNEKLFF. The J gene is TRBJ1-4, the V gene TRBV28; D is possibly TRBD1 (5 bases). The CDR3 runs 15 residues. Germline lookup yields CDR1 MDHEN and CDR2 SYDVKM. Deletions cut 4 bases from V and 0 bases from J, with 9 bases between.

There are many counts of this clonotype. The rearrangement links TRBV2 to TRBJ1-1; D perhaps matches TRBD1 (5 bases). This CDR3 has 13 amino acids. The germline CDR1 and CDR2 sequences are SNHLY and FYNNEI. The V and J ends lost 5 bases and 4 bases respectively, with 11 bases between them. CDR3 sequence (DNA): TGTGCCAGCAGTCAAGATAGGGGCACTGAAGCTTTCTTT. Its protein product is CASSQDRGTEAFF.

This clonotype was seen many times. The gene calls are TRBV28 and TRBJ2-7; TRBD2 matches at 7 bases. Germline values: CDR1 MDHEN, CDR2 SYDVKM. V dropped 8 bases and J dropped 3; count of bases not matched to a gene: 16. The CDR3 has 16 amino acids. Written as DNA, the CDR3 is TGTGCCAGCCATAAGGGAGGGGCTGCCTCGGACTACGAGCAGTACTTC. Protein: CASHKGGAASDYEQYF.

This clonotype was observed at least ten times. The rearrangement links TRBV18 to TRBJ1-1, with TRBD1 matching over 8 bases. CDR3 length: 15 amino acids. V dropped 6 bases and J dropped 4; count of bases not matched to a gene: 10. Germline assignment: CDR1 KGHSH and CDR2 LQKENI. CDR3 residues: CASSPPPGTGTEAFF. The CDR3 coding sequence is TGTGCCAGCTCGCCTCCCCCTGGGACAGGCACTGAAGCTTTCTTT.

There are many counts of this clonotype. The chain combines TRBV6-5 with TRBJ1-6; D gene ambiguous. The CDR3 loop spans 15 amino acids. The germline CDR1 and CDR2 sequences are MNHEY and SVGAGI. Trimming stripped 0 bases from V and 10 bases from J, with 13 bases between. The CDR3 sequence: CASSYSMADSSPLHF. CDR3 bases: TGTGCCAGCAGTTACTCGATGGCAGACTCCTCACCCCTCCACTTT.

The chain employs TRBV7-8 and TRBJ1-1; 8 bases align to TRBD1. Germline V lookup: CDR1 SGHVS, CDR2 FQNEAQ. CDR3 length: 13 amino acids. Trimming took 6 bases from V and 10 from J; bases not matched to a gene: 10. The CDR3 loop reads CASRRQGQESAFF. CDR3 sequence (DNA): TGTGCCAGCAGGCGCCAGGGACAGGAGTCAGCTTTCTTT.

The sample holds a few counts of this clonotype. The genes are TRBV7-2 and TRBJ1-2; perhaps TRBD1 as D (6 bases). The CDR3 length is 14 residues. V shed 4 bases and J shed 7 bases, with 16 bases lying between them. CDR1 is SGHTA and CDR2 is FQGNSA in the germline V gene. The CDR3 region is CASSSHEGGAGYTF. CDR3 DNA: TGTGCCAGCAGCTCTCACGAGGGGGGCGCTGGCTACACCTTC. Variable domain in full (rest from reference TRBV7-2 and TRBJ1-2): GAGVSQSPSNKVTEKGKDVELRCDPISGHTALYWYRQSLGQGLEFLIYFQGNSAPDKSGLPSDRFSAERTGGSVSTLTIQRTQQEDSAVYLCASSSHEGGAGYTFGSGTRLTVV.